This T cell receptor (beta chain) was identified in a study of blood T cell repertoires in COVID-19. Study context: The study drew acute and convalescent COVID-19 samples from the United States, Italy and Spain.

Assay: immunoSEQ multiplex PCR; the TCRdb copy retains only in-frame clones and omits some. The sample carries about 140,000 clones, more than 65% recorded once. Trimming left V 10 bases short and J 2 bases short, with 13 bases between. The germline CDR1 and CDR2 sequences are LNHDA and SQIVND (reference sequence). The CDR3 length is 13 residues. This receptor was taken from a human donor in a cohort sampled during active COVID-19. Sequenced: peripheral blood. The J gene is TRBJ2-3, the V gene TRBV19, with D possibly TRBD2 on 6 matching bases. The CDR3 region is CAIGRGDTDTQYF. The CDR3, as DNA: TGTGCCATCGGGCGGGGAGACACAGATACGCAGTATTTT.